These 18 T cell receptor beta chains were sequenced from one sample in a study of blood T cell repertoires in COVID-19. TCRdb's copy holds only in-frame clones and misses some; the assay was immunoSEQ multiplex PCR. The repertoire has under 350,000 clones, 80% to 90% of them found once; the top ten carry around 4.2%. Sequencing was done on a sample of PBMCs or T cells enriched from blood (not recorded which). The receptor set was obtained from a woman between 35 and 50 years old with acute COVID-19.

This chain links TRBV7-2 with TRBJ2-3; TRBD2 matches 14 bases. V lost 1 base and J lost 5; bases outside the gene matches: 2. Germline V CDR1 and CDR2: SGHTA, FQGNSA. The CDR3 is 16 residues long. The CDR3 is CASSLGLAGGQDTQYF. The DNA of the CDR3 is TGTGCCAGCAGCTTAGGACTAGCGGGGGGGCAAGATACGCAGTATTTT.

The V gene is TRBV24-1, the J gene TRBJ2-5; D not resolved. This CDR3 region has 14 residues. From germline, CDR1 is KGHDR and CDR2 SFDVKD. Trimming left V 1 base short and J 3 bases short, with 8 bases between. This CDR3 reads CATSDFWAEETQYF. In DNA, the CDR3 is TGTGCCACCAGTGATTTTTGGGCAGAAGAGACCCAGTACTTC.

The gene calls are TRBV5-5 and TRBJ1-5; no definite D call. The CDR3 is 14 amino acids. V lost 2 bases and J lost 4, with 10 bases in between. The germline V gene encodes CDR1 SGHKS and CDR2 YYEKEE (reference sequence). CDR3 region: CASSFSSGNQPQHF. CDR3 nucleotides: TGTGCCAGCAGCTTCTCATCGGGTAATCAGCCCCAGCATTTT.

The rearrangement uses TRBV20-1 and TRBJ1-4, with 8 positions matching TRBD1. Unmatched junction bases numbered 7, after V lost 3 bases and J lost 7 bases. Germline CDR1 DFQATT, CDR2 SNEGSKA (reference sequence). This CDR3 has 14 residues. CDR3 region: CSASSGTGLEKLFF. The CDR3 DNA is TGCAGTGCTAGTAGCGGGACAGGCCTTGAAAAACTGTTTTTT.

This chain joins TRBV3-1 (or the pseudogene TRBV3-2) and TRBJ2-2, with TRBD2 matching 12 bases. V lost 4 bases to trimming and J lost 3 bases; unmatched junction nucleotides: 6. The CDR3 extends over 17 amino acids. Germline CDR1 reads LGHDT; CDR2 reads YNNKEL (reference sequence). This chain's CDR3 is CASSLLAGGPYTGELFF. CDR3 sequence (DNA): TGTGCCAGCAGCCTTCTAGCGGGGGGGCCATACACCGGGGAGCTGTTTTTT.

This clone occurred a few times. The V call is TRBV3-1 (or the pseudogene TRBV3-2), the J call TRBJ1-2; TRBD1 might be the D (5 bases). V dropped 4 bases and J dropped 2 bases, with 14 bases sitting between them. This CDR3 is 15 amino acids long. Germline CDR1 reads LGHDT; CDR2 reads YNNKEL (reference sequence). The CDR3 protein is CASSLQGGLNYGYTF. CDR3 sequence (DNA): TGTGCCAGCAGCCTCCAGGGCGGTCTGAACTATGGCTACACCTTC.

The rearrangement joins TRBV9 to TRBJ2-1; 9 bases are a match to TRBD2. V lost 2 bases, J lost 0 bases, and 3 bases stayed unmatched. The CDR3 is 16 amino acids. CDR1 and CDR2 (germline): SGDLS, YYNGEE. The CDR3 coding sequence is TGTGCCAGCAGCGTGGGCGGGAGGGCCTCCTACAATGAGCAGTTCTTC. It codes for CASSVGGRASYNEQFF.

The chain combines TRBV7-2 with TRBJ2-3, with a possible D match to TRBD2 (5 bases). Trimming cost V 1 base and J 9 bases, with 14 bases left between them. The CDR3 is 14 amino acids. Germline V gene lookup returns CDR1 SGHTA and CDR2 FQGNSA. The CDR3 region is CASSLGGARLTQYF. In DNA form, the CDR3 reads TGTGCCAGCAGCTTAGGGGGAGCGAGGTTGACGCAGTATTTT.

V gene TRBV29-1 combines with J gene TRBJ1-1; TRBD1 agrees at 11 bases. Looked up from germline, CDR1 is SQVTM and CDR2 is ANQGSEA. There are 13 residues in the CDR3. The V gene end was trimmed by 6 bases and the J gene end by 6 bases; junction bases not matched to a gene: 6. CDR3 region: CSVRGQGVAEAFF. For the CDR3, the DNA is TGCAGCGTCCGGGGACAGGGGGTTGCTGAAGCTTTCTTT.

This clone appeared once. The rearrangement uses TRBV18 and TRBJ2-1, with 10 bases identical to TRBD1. J lost 7 bases, V lost 8 bases, and 14 bases had no gene match. CDR1 is KGHSH and CDR2 is LQKENI in the germline V gene. The CDR3 runs 16 residues. The DNA of the CDR3 is TGTGCCAGCACCACTCGACCGGGACAGGGGTGGAATGAGCAGTTCTTC. Amino acids: CASTTRPGQGWNEQFF. Full variable domain (missing parts from reference TRBV18 and TRBJ2-1): NAGVMQNPRHLVRRRGQEARLRCSPMKGHSHVYWYRQLPEEGLKFMVYLQKENIIDESGMPKERFSAEFPKEGPSILRIQQVVRGDSAAYFCASTTRPGQGWNEQFFGPGTRLTVL.

This chain joins TRBV18 and TRBJ2-5; 7 positions agree with TRBD2. V was pared by 1 base and J by 4 bases, with 6 bases of the junction left unmatched. CDR1 is KGHSH and CDR2 is LQKENI in the germline V gene. The CDR3 totals 15 residues. CDR3 region: CASSPQLGGGETQYF. The CDR3 DNA sequence: TGTGCCAGCTCACCACAGCTCGGCGGGGGAGAGACCCAGTACTTC.

V is TRBV19 and J is TRBJ2-3; D gene uncertain. This CDR3 has 13 residues. Trimming removed 0 bases from V and 5 bases from J, with 6 bases in between. Per the germline V gene, CDR1 is LNHDA and CDR2 is SQIVND (reference sequence). The CDR3 DNA is TGTGCCAGTAGTATAGATCGACTAGATACGCAGTATTTT. Its translation: CASSIDRLDTQYF.

This clone appeared once. This sequence joins TRBV3-1 (or the pseudogene TRBV3-2) and TRBJ2-3, with a weak D call TRBD1 (6 bases). Germline loops: CDR1 LGHDT, CDR2 YNNKEL (reference sequence). The CDR3 runs to 14 residues. Trimming shortened V by 6 bases and J by 6 bases, and 16 bases separated the two germline ends. CDR3 sequence: CASRPGVQGDTQYF. CDR3 sequence (DNA): TGTGCCAGCAGACCAGGGGTCCAGGGGGATACGCAGTATTTT.

The chain joins TRBV4-1 to TRBJ2-5, with a tentative D call TRBD2 (5 bases). The CDR3 length is 13 residues. Trimming took off 0 bases at V and 3 bases at J, with 5 bases between the two ends. Germline values: CDR1 MGHRA, CDR2 YSYEKL. This CDR3 is CASSQDGKETQYF. Written as DNA, the CDR3 is TGCGCCAGCAGCCAAGACGGGAAAGAGACCCAGTACTTC.

This chain links TRBV5-8 with TRBJ1-2; possible D gene TRBD1, 5 bases. Trimming took off 0 bases at V and 4 bases at J, with 7 bases between the two ends. CDR1 is SGHTS, CDR2 YDEGEE, per germline. The CDR3 length is 13 residues. CDR3 loop: CASSLERGYGYTF. Written as DNA, the CDR3 is TGTGCCAGCAGCTTGGAAAGGGGCTATGGCTACACCTTC.

V gene TRBV4-3 combines with J gene TRBJ2-3; no clear D gene. V dropped 2 bases and J dropped 2 bases, with 11 bases sitting between them. The CDR3 is 15 residues long. The germline CDR1 and CDR2 sequences are LGHNA and YSLEER. CDR3 in amino acids: CASSQTRNPTDTQYF. Written as DNA, the CDR3 is TGCGCCAGCAGCCAAACGAGGAACCCCACAGATACGCAGTATTTT.

For this clone: The sample holds other DNA sequences that translate to the same CDR3. V is TRBV29-1 and J is TRBJ1-1; D is perhaps TRBD1 (6 bases). Trimming removed 5 bases from V and 4 bases from J, with 14 bases in between. This CDR3 spans 13 amino acids. In germline, CDR1 is SQVTM, CDR2 ANQGSEA. CDR3 amino acids: CSVSGQLSTEAFF. The CDR3, as DNA: TGCAGCGTTTCAGGACAGCTAAGCACTGAAGCTTTCTTT.

This clone was seen more than once but under ten times. The chain joins TRBV6-5 to TRBJ1-6; no definite D call. The CDR3 runs to 12 residues. From germline, CDR1 is MNHEY and CDR2 SVGAGI. Trimming cost V 6 bases and J 5 bases, with 5 bases left between them. DNA for the CDR3: TGTGCCAGCAGACAGAATAATTCACCCCTCCACTTT. Translation: CASRQNNSPLHF.